This T cell receptor beta chain comes out of a study of T cell responses to AZD1222 COVID-19 vaccine. Overall study findings and caveats: Repertoires were obtained solely post-peak T cell response.

Clones were read by immunoSEQ multiplex PCR, and TCRdb kept only the in-frame ones, dropping some. The top ten clones hold approximately 3.1% of a sample with 95,000 to 150,000 clones, around 87% of them seen once. In germline, CDR1 is MNHEY, CDR2 SMNVEV (reference sequence). V gave up 3 bases and J gave up 2 bases, with 15 bases separating them. CDR3 length: 16 residues. Comment on this clone: Its antigen is unknown.

This TCR derives from an adult in good health. The chain is built from TRBV27 and TRBJ2-3, with D perhaps matching TRBD1 (6 bases). The sample here was peripheral blood, taken on day 0 of AZD1222 vaccination. This CDR3 is CASSFASQGATDTQYF. As DNA, the CDR3 is TGTGCCAGCAGTTTCGCGTCACAGGGCGCCACAGATACGCAGTATTTT.